This TCR beta chain was obtained from a study of identical twins. TCRdb independently ran MiXCR on the 5' RACE reads; one entry per CDR3 protein. The sample contains 1,800,000 or so distinct CDR3 sequences, about 32% of which appear only once. Trimming cost V 3 bases and J 5 bases, with 16 bases left between them. Germline CDR1 ENHRY, CDR2 SYGVKD. CDR3 size: 15 residues. This TCR derives from a newborn girl in good health. The sample comprised cord blood. The chain links TRBV10-3 to TRBJ1-2, with D perhaps matching TRBD1 (6 bases). The CDR3 loop reads CAISDFREGGYGYTF. As DNA, the CDR3 is TGTGCCATCAGTGATTTCCGGGAGGGGGGATATGGCTACACCTTC.